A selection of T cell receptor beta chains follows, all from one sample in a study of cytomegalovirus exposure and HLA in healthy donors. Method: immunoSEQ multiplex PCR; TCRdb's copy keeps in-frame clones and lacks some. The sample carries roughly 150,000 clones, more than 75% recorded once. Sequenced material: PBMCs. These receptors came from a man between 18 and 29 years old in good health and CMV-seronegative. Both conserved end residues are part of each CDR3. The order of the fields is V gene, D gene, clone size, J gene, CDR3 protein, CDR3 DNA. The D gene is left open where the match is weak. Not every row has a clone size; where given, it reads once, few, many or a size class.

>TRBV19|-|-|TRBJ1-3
CASSETNTGNTIYF
TGTGCCAGTAGTGAGACAAATACTGGAAACACCATATATTTT
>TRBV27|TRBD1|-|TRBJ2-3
CASLPGAGRQGGPSDTQYF
TGTGCCAGCCTCCCAGGGGCAGGACGACAGGGGGGGCCTTCAGATACGCAGTATTTT
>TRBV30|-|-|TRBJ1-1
CAWSRASSGVTEAFF
TGTGCCTGGAGTCGAGCTTCGTCAGGGGTGACTGAAGCTTTCTTT
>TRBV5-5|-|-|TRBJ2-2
CASSLARGNTGELFF
TGTGCCAGCAGCTTAGCACGGGGAAACACCGGGGAGCTGTTTTTT
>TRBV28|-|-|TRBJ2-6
CASSLPRQFSGANVLTF
TGTGCCAGCAGTTTACCGCGACAGTTCTCCGGGGCCAACGTCCTGACTTTC
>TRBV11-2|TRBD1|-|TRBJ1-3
CASSQYRGGNTIYF
TGTGCCAGCAGCCAATACAGGGGTGGAAACACCATATATTTT
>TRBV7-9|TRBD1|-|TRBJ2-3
CASSPLAGGSTDTQYF
TGTGCCAGCAGCCCTCTGGCAGGGGGTAGCACAGATACGCAGTATTTT
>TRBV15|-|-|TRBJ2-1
CATSRDQKNEQFF
TGTGCCACCAGCAGAGACCAAAAAAATGAGCAGTTCTTC
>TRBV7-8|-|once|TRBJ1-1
CASSLVGDTEAFF
TGTGCCAGCAGCTTAGTAGGGGACACTGAAGCTTTCTTT
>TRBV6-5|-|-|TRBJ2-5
CASSYFQTQETQYF
TGTGCCAGCAGTTACTTCCAGACACAAGAGACCCAGTACTTC
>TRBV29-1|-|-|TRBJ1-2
CSVEGGDYGYTF
TGCAGCGTTGAAGGGGGAGACTATGGCTACACCTTC
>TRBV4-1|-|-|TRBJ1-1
CASSQGSKSMNTEAFF
TGCGCCAGCAGCCAAGGTTCTAAATCAATGAACACTGAAGCTTTCTTT
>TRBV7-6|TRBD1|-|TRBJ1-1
CASSAGTENTEAFF
TGTGCCAGCAGCGCCGGGACAGAAAACACTGAAGCTTTCTTT
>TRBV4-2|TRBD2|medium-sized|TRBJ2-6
CASSQGGGSGANVLTF
TGTGCCAGCAGCCAAGGGGGGGGCTCTGGGGCCAACGTCCTGACTTTC
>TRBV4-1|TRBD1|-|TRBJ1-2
CASSQDGQGADGYTF
TGCGCCAGCAGCCAAGATGGACAGGGGGCAGATGGCTACACCTTC
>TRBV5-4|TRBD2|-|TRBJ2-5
CASSLRLAMEETQYF
TGTGCCAGCAGCCTGAGACTAGCGATGGAAGAGACCCAGTACTTC
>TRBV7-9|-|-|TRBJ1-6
CASSRPGGYNSPLHF
TGTGCCAGCAGCCGCCCGGGAGGTTATAATTCACCCCTCCACTTT
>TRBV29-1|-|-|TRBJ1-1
CSGWTRDSATEAFF
TGCAGCGGCTGGACCAGGGATTCGGCCACTGAAGCTTTCTTT
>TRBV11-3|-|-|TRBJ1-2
CASSLTGGRGYTF
TGTGCCAGCAGCTTGACGGGGGGACGCGGCTACACCTTC
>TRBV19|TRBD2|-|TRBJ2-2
CASSIWRGEGGELFF
TGTGCCAGTAGTATATGGCGGGGGGAAGGCGGGGAGCTGTTTTTT
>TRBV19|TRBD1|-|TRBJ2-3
CASSPRQGPDTQYF
TGTGCCAGTAGTCCGCGACAGGGCCCAGATACGCAGTATTTT
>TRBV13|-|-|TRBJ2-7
CASSSGAENPYEQYF
TGTGCCAGCAGCTCGGGAGCGGAAAACCCCTACGAGCAGTACTTC
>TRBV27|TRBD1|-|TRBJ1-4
CASSPGQGNEKLFF
TGTGCCAGCAGTCCGGGACAGGGTAATGAAAAACTGTTTTTT
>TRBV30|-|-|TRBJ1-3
CAWSEGGSGNTIYF
TGTGCCTGGAGCGAAGGGGGATCAGGAAACACCATATATTTT
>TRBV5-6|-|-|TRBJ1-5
CASSLYTISNQPQHF
TGTGCCAGCAGCTTATACACCATTAGCAATCAGCCCCAGCATTTT
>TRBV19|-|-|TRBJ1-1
CASGRGTEAFF
TGTGCCAGTGGAAGGGGCACTGAAGCTTTCTTT
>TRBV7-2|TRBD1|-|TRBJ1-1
CASGLETGARVAFF
TGTGCCAGCGGACTAGAGACAGGGGCGAGGGTAGCTTTCTTT
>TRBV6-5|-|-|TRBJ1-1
CASSDDRRKAFF
TGTGCCAGCAGTGACGACAGGCGAAAGGCTTTCTTT
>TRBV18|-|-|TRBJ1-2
CASSPPGGAIGYGYTF
TGTGCCAGCTCACCACCAGGAGGGGCTATCGGCTATGGCTACACCTTC
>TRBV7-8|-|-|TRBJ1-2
CASSLDPWKGGGYTF
TGTGCCAGCAGCTTAGATCCGTGGAAGGGAGGTGGCTACACCTTC
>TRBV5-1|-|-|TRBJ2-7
CASSLGLDRSYEQYF
TGCGCCAGCAGCTTGGGCTTAGACAGATCCTACGAGCAGTACTTC
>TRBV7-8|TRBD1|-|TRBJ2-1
CASSSTGGSYNEQFF
TGTGCCAGCAGCTCTACAGGGGGCTCCTACAATGAGCAGTTCTTC
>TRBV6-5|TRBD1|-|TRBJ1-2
CASSYGDRGRWDGYTF
TGTGCCAGCAGTTATGGGGACAGGGGGCGCTGGGATGGCTACACCTTC
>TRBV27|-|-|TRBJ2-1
CASSPEGDEQFF
TGTGCCAGCAGCCCAGAGGGGGATGAGCAGTTCTTC
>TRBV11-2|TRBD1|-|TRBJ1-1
CASSLDLDREAFF
TGTGCCAGCAGCTTAGATCTGGACAGGGAAGCTTTCTTT
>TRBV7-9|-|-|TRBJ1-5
CASSLVFAGRAGNQPQHF
TGTGCCAGCAGCTTAGTATTCGCCGGCAGGGCAGGGAATCAGCCCCAGCATTTT
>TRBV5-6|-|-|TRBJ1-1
CASNALGGTEAFF
TGTGCCAGCAACGCGCTGGGGGGCACTGAAGCTTTCTTT
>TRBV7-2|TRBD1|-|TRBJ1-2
CASSTGQGLMYGYTF
TGTGCCAGCAGCACGGGACAGGGGCTTATGTATGGCTACACCTTC
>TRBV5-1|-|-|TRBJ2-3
CASSPQTSTDTQYF
TGCGCCAGCAGCCCACAAACCTCCACAGATACGCAGTATTTT
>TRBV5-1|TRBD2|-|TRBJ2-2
CASSLASGGAGELFF
TGCGCCAGCAGCTTGGCATCCGGGGGGGCCGGGGAGCTGTTTTTT
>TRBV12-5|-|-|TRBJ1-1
CASGLSGGIRTEAFF
TGTGCTAGTGGTTTGTCTGGGGGGATTAGAACTGAAGCTTTCTTT
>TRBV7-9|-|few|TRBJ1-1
CASSLISTEAFF
TGTGCCAGCAGCTTAATCAGCACTGAAGCTTTCTTT
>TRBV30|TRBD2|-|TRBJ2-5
CAWSGTSGVQETQYF
TGTGCCTGGAGTGGAACTAGCGGTGTTCAAGAGACCCAGTACTTC
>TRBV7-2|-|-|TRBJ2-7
CASSLPLASYEQYF
TGTGCCAGCAGCTTACCACTAGCCTCCTACGAGCAGTACTTC
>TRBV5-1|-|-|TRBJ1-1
CASSPQSSNTEAFF
TGCGCCAGCAGCCCACAGAGCTCGAACACTGAAGCTTTCTTT
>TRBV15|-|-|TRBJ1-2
CATSVIGLGREGSYGYTF
TGTGCCACCAGCGTTATCGGACTCGGCCGAGAGGGTAGCTATGGCTACACCTTC
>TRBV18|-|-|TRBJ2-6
CASSPDYSGANVLTF
TGTGCCAGCTCTCCGGACTACTCTGGGGCCAACGTCCTGACTTTC
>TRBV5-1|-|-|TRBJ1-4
CASSRSGTSNEKLFF
TGCGCCAGCAGCCGGTCTGGGACATCTAATGAAAAACTGTTTTTT
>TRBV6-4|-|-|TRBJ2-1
CASSDGEITYNEQFF
TGTGCCAGCAGTGATGGGGAGATCACCTACAATGAGCAGTTCTTC
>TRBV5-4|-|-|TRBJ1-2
CASSLAVHSGYGYTF
TGTGCCAGCAGCTTGGCCGTTCACAGCGGCTATGGCTACACCTTC
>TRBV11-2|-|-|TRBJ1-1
CASRPSPTENTEAFF
TGTGCCAGCAGACCTTCCCCCACTGAGAACACTGAAGCTTTCTTT
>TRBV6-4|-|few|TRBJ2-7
CASSPDWSSYEQYF
TGTGCCAGCAGTCCCGACTGGAGCTCCTACGAGCAGTACTTC
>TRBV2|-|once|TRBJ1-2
CASSEDKYYGYTF
TGTGCCAGCAGTGAAGACAAATACTATGGCTACACCTTC
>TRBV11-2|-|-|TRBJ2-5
CASSSGQQETQYF
TGTGCCAGCAGCTCCGGACAGCAAGAGACCCAGTACTTC
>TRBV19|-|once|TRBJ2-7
CASSIGTDEQYF
TGTGCCAGTAGTATAGGGACAGACGAGCAGTACTTC
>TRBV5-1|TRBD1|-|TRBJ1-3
CASSWGQGPGNTIYF
TGCGCCAGCAGCTGGGGACAGGGCCCGGGAAACACCATATATTTT
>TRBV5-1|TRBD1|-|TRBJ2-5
CASSWQGAEETQYF
TGCGCCAGCAGCTGGCAGGGGGCAGAAGAGACCCAGTACTTC
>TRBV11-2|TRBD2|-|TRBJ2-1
CASSLIGLGSGRSYNEQFF
TGTGCCAGCAGCCTGATCGGATTAGGTAGCGGGCGCTCCTACAATGAGCAGTTCTTC
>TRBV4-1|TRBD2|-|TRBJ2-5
CASSHLAGQETQYF
TGCGCCAGCAGCCATTTAGCGGGGCAAGAGACCCAGTACTTC